What follows are 30 T cell receptor beta chains derived from one specimen sequenced in a study of persistence of HIV-infected CD4 T cells. Cells were stimulated nonspecifically with anti-CD3/anti-CD28 magnetic beads. CD4+ T cells upregulating both CD40 ligand and CD69 were sorted as responding cells. The immunoSEQ assay was version 4, run in survey mode. Using immunoSEQ multiplex PCR, the repertoire was profiled, and TCRdb retains in-frame clones only, with some absent. The table has around 35,000 clones, roughly 86% seen once. Their antigens are not known. The sequencing here drew on CD4+ T cells sorted from PBMCs after 18-hour stimulation, taken from a patient who received antiretroviral therapy. These receptors were obtained from an adult man with HIV who was CMV-seropositive.

The J gene is TRBJ1-4, the V gene TRBV20-1; 7 bases are a match to TRBD1. Trimming took 3 bases from V and 7 from J; bases not matched to a gene: 8. Germline-derived CDR1 and CDR2 are DFQATT and SNEGSKA (reference sequence). The CDR3 spans 14 residues. The CDR3 is CSASDRASGEKLFF. CDR3 nucleotides: TGCAGTGCTAGTGACAGGGCTTCTGGTGAAAAACTGTTTTTT.

The chain joins TRBV19 to TRBJ1-5, with a possible D match to TRBD1 (6 bases). Trimming removed 6 bases from V and 0 bases from J, with 21 bases in between. Germline V lookup: CDR1 LNHDA, CDR2 SQIVND (reference sequence). The CDR3 spans 18 residues. For the CDR3, the DNA is TGTGCCAGTAGCAGTACACAGGGTGGAGGGGTTAGCAATCAGCCCCAGCATTTT. It yields the protein CASSSTQGGGVSNQPQHF.

This clone was counted a single time. The chain couples TRBV7-6 to TRBJ2-1, with D unresolved. The V gene's germline CDR1 is SGHVS and CDR2 FNYEAQ. This CDR3 contains 14 residues. The V end was cut by 3 bases, the J end by 6 bases, with 12 bases between. CDR3: CASSFLSSRNEQFF. In DNA, the CDR3 is TGTGCCAGCAGCTTTTTGTCCTCCCGCAATGAGCAGTTCTTC.

CDR3 sequence: CASSVSGRPNEQFF. In DNA, the CDR3 is TGTGCCAGTAGCGTCTCGGGTCGTCCCAATGAGCAGTTCTTC. The V gene is TRBV19, the J gene TRBJ2-1; D gene unclear. Germline V gene lookup returns CDR1 LNHDA and CDR2 SQIVND (reference sequence). The CDR3 contains 14 residues. V was pared by 6 bases and J by 6 bases, with 15 bases between.

V is TRBV21-1 and J is TRBJ1-2. TRBV21-1 corresponds to a pseudogene. The CDR3 is made up of 14 amino acids. The CDR3: CASSKNTEGYGYTF. CDR3 in DNA: TGTGCCAGCAGCAAAAATACGGAGGGCTATGGCTACACCTTC.

This chain links TRBV30 with TRBJ2-7, with D uncertain. V was clipped by 1 base and J by 1 base, with 5 bases between them. Germline-derived CDR1 and CDR2 are GTSNPN and SVGIG (reference sequence). The CDR3 covers 12 residues. This CDR3 is CAWSEGSYEQYF. The CDR3 DNA reads as TGTGCCTGGAGTGAAGGATCCTACGAGCAGTACTTC.

V usage is TRBV3-1 (or the pseudogene TRBV3-2) and J usage is TRBJ1-5, with a possible D match to TRBD1 (6 bases). Trimming took off 4 bases at V and 7 bases at J, with 20 bases between the two ends. The length of the CDR3 is 16 residues. Germline loops: CDR1 LGHDT, CDR2 YNNKEL (reference sequence). In DNA form, the CDR3 reads TGTGCCAGCAGCCCCTGGGGGGGGCAGGGTATACAGCCCCAGCATTTT. Its translation is CASSPWGGQGIQPQHF.

The CDR3 DNA is TGTGCCACCAGTGACACCCTGTATGAGACCCAGTACTTC. Translation gives CATSDTLYETQYF. The chain carries TRBV24-1 and TRBJ2-5; D is ambiguous. This CDR3 contains 13 residues. Germline CDR1 and CDR2: KGHDR and SFDVKD. Trimming took 4 bases from V and 5 from J, leaving 10 bases between them.

This clone was seen once. The J gene is TRBJ2-2, the V gene TRBV9; 7 bases line up with TRBD1. The germline gives CDR1 SGDLS, CDR2 YYNGEE. Losses at the gene ends were 2 bases for V and 1 base for J; bases not matched to a gene: 11. CDR3 length: 18 residues. The CDR3 DNA reads TGTGCCAGCAGCGTTCGATCCGGGACAGCTAAGAACACCGGGGAGCTGTTTTTT. This gives the protein CASSVRSGTAKNTGELFF.

The V and J genes are TRBV19 and TRBJ2-7, with D possibly being TRBD2 (6 bases). Germline V gene data show CDR1 as LNHDA and CDR2 as SQIVND (reference sequence). CDR3 length equals 15 residues. V lost 5 bases to trimming and J lost 5 bases, with 19 bases between them. Written as DNA, the CDR3 is TGTGCCAGTAGTGCATCCGGGACTGGCTTGAACGAGCAGTACTTC. The encoded protein is CASSASGTGLNEQYF.

The chain couples TRBV10-3 to TRBJ1-6, with a weak D call TRBD1 (5 bases). Germline CDR1 reads ENHRY; CDR2 reads SYGVKD. Between the trimmed V and J ends, which lost 10 bases and 6 bases, there was a span of 10 bases. The CDR3 runs 12 residues. The CDR3 nucleotides are TGTGCCACCCGGGACCTTAATTCACCCCTCCACTTT. It yields the protein CATRDLNSPLHF.

A single count supports this clone. The chain joins TRBV5-1 to TRBJ2-7; the match to TRBD1 covers 12 bases. The CDR3 runs 16 residues. The germline V gene encodes CDR1 SGHRS and CDR2 YFSETQ. The V and J ends lost 0 bases and 7 bases, in that order; junction bases with no gene match: 8. CDR3 loop: CASSLVSGQGAREQYF. Here the CDR3 DNA reads TGCGCCAGCAGCTTGGTCTCGGGACAGGGGGCGAGAGAGCAGTACTTC.

The chain carries TRBV30 and TRBJ2-3; possibly TRBD1 for D (6 bases). This CDR3 comprises 14 residues. The V and J ends lost 2 bases and 4 bases respectively, with 13 bases between them. Germline V gene lookup returns CDR1 GTSNPN and CDR2 SVGIG (reference sequence). The CDR3 loop is CAWSPDRYSDTQYF. In DNA form, the CDR3 reads TGTGCCTGGAGTCCCGACAGGTATTCAGATACGCAGTATTTT.

This sequence joins TRBV6-5 and TRBJ2-7; tentative D call: TRBD2 (5 bases). Germline CDR1 reads MNHEY; CDR2 reads SVGAGI. Between the trimmed V and J ends, which lost 0 bases and 5 bases, there was a span of 8 bases. This CDR3 spans 13 amino acids. The CDR3 here is CASSYSGLDEQYF. DNA of the CDR3: TGTGCCAGCAGTTACTCCGGACTCGACGAGCAGTACTTC.

This chain links TRBV29-1 with TRBJ2-3; perhaps TRBD2 as D (6 bases). Germline V gene lookup returns CDR1 SQVTM and CDR2 ANQGSEA. The V end was cut by 8 bases, the J end by 0 bases, with 15 bases between. The CDR3 spans 14 residues. CDR3 amino acids: CSFRRGGSTDTQYF. CDR3 DNA sequence: TGCAGCTTCAGGCGGGGTGGGAGCACAGATACGCAGTATTTT.

This chain uses TRBV18 with TRBJ2-7; 9 positions match TRBD1. CDR3 length: 18 amino acids. The V gene end was trimmed by 5 bases and the J gene end by 4 bases; junction bases not matched to a gene: 18. Germline values: CDR1 KGHSH, CDR2 LQKENI. CDR3 bases: TGTGCCAGCTCAACTTTCAGGACAGGGGCTCCCAAGAATTACGAGCAGTACTTC. It codes for CASSTFRTGAPKNYEQYF.

The chain's CDR3 is CAWSAQGVGNQPQHF. CDR3 in DNA: TGTGCCTGGAGCGCACAGGGTGTGGGGAATCAGCCCCAGCATTTT. The V call is TRBV30, the J call TRBJ1-5, with D perhaps TRBD1 (6 bases). V dropped 3 bases and J dropped 4 bases, with 16 bases sitting between them. The CDR3 runs 15 residues. CDR1 GTSNPN and CDR2 SVGIG come from the germline V gene (reference sequence).

J is TRBJ1-2 and V is TRBV9; TRBD1 might be the D (6 bases). The CDR3 contains 14 residues. V was shortened by 0 bases and J by 0 bases, with 6 bases between the two germline ends. CDR1 and CDR2 from the germline V gene are SGDLS and YYNGEE. Here the CDR3 reads CASSVDRANYGYTF. CDR3 coding DNA: TGTGCCAGCAGCGTAGACAGGGCTAACTATGGCTACACCTTC.

The V gene is TRBV9, the J gene TRBJ2-1; D is undetermined. V was pared by 0 bases and J by 1 base, with 11 bases between. The CDR3 is 16 amino acids. Germline V gene lookup returns CDR1 SGDLS and CDR2 YYNGEE. For the CDR3, the DNA is TGTGCCAGCAGCGTAGGCTCCCCCTCGTCCTACAATGAGCAGTTCTTC. It codes for CASSVGSPSSYNEQFF.

This clone was detected a few times. The genes are TRBV30 and TRBJ1-1, with D possibly matching TRBD1 (6 bases). Trimming took off 2 bases at V and 5 bases at J, with 6 bases between the two ends. Germline V gene lookup returns CDR1 GTSNPN and CDR2 SVGIG (reference sequence). This CDR3 contains 11 residues. The CDR3 DNA reads TGTGCCTGGAGTCAGGGGACTGAAGCTTTCTTT. It is translated as CAWSQGTEAFF.

About this clone itself: Other DNA sequences in the sample encode the same CDR3. The chain recombines TRBV5-1 with TRBJ2-3; 8 positions agree with TRBD2. This CDR3 region has 16 residues. Trimming took 0 bases from V and 1 from J; bases not matched to a gene: 4. Looked up from germline, CDR1 is SGHRS and CDR2 is YFSETQ. The CDR3 region has the DNA TGCGCCAGCAGCTTGGTCCCGGGGGGGGGCACAGATACGCAGTATTTT. Its translation is CASSLVPGGGTDTQYF.

The chain recombines TRBV6-5 with TRBJ1-5; 7 bases are shared with TRBD1. V shed 4 bases and J 7 bases; nucleotides not matched to a gene: 10. This CDR3 comprises 15 residues. Germline V gene lookup returns CDR1 MNHEY and CDR2 SVGAGI. The CDR3 nucleotides read TGTGCCAGCAGTTCGCTGACAGGGACGGACCAGCCCCAGCATTTT. Amino acid sequence: CASSSLTGTDQPQHF.

The chain's CDR3 is CASSETSSNQPQHF. CDR3 sequence (DNA): TGTGCCAGCAGTGAGACATCTAGCAATCAGCCCCAGCATTTT. This chain joins TRBV6-1 and TRBJ1-5; D unclear. The CDR3 length is 14 residues. Trimming cost V 3 bases and J 0 bases, with 6 bases left between them. In germline, CDR1 is MNHNS, CDR2 SASEGT.

This clone was observed a handful of times. The chain joins TRBV3-1 (or the pseudogene TRBV3-2) to TRBJ1-1, with D unresolved. Germline loops: CDR1 LGHDT, CDR2 YNNKEL (reference sequence). CDR3 size: 17 residues. V lost 1 base, J lost 1 base, and 16 bases lay in between. The CDR3 here is CASSQARIGRPNTEAFF. The CDR3 nucleotides are TGTGCCAGCAGCCAAGCGCGTATCGGGAGACCGAACACTGAAGCTTTCTTT.

V gene TRBV5-1 combines with J gene TRBJ1-1; perhaps TRBD1 as D (5 bases). Looked up from germline, CDR1 is SGHRS and CDR2 is YFSETQ. This CDR3 has 14 residues. Trimming took 0 bases from V and 8 from J, leaving 14 bases between them. The CDR3 DNA sequence: TGCGCCAGCAGCTTGGAGGGGTCCCGTTCGGAAGCTTTCTTT. It encodes CASSLEGSRSEAFF.

The chain uses TRBV5-1 and TRBJ2-7; maybe TRBD1 (7 bases). Germline assignment: CDR1 SGHRS and CDR2 YFSETQ. The CDR3 is 15 amino acids. Deletions cut 1 base from V and 2 bases from J, with 13 bases between. The CDR3 sequence is CASSLRQGGPYEQYF. DNA of the CDR3: TGCGCCAGCAGCTTGCGACAGGGAGGACCCTACGAGCAGTACTTC.

This sequence joins TRBV5-5 and TRBJ1-1; 9 nucleotides match TRBD1. Germline V gene lookup returns CDR1 SGHKS and CDR2 YYEKEE (reference sequence). The CDR3 has 17 residues. The V and J ends lost 4 bases and 0 bases, in that order; junction bases with no gene match: 10. This CDR3 is CASSLVGTGPLNTEAFF. The CDR3 bases are TGTGCCAGCAGCCTCGTGGGGACAGGGCCTTTGAACACTGAAGCTTTCTTT.

The rearrangement joins TRBV4-3 to TRBJ2-1, with 10 bases identical to TRBD2. The CDR3 consists of 15 residues. The junction had 6 bases not matched to a gene; V was cut back by 3 bases and J by 7 bases. Germline CDR1 is LGHNA and CDR2 is YSLEER. Written as DNA, the CDR3 is TGCGCCAGCAGCCATCTACTAGCGGGAAATAATGAGCAGTTCTTC. This encodes CASSHLLAGNNEQFF.

This chain links TRBV7-9 with TRBJ1-1; no definite D call. The length of the CDR3 is 14 residues. Germline lookup yields CDR1 SEHNR and CDR2 FQNEAQ (reference sequence). V lost 6 bases, J lost 0 bases, and 11 bases lay in between. The CDR3 protein is CASRPVGVNTEAFF. CDR3 nucleotides: TGTGCCAGCAGACCAGTGGGTGTGAACACTGAAGCTTTCTTT.

The genes are TRBV12-3 or TRBV12-4 and TRBJ2-7; D call uncertain. The CDR3 length is 12 residues. V was clipped by 6 bases and J by 3 bases, with 9 bases between them. The CDR3 protein is CASRLWGYEQYF. CDR3 in DNA: TGTGCCAGCAGACTTTGGGGCTACGAGCAGTACTTC.